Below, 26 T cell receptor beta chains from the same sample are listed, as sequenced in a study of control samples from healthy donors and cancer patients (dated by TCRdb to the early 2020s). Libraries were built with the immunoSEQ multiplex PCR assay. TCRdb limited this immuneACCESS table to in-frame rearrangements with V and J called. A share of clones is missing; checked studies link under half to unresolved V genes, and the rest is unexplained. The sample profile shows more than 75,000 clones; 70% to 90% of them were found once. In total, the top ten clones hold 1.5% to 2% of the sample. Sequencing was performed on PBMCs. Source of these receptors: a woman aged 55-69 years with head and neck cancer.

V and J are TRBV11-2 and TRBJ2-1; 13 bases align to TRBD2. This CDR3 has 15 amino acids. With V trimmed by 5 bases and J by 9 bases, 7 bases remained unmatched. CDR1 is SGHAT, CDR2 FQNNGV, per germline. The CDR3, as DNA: TGTGCCAGCAGCACAACTAGCGGGAGGGCCTCTGAGCAGTTCTTC. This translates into CASSTTSGRASEQFF.

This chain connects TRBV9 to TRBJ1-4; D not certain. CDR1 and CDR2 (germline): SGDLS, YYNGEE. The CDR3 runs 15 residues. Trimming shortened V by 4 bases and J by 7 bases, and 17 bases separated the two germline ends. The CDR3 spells CASSPSRDLREKLFF. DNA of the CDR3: TGTGCCAGCAGCCCATCGCGAGACCTGCGTGAAAAACTGTTTTTT. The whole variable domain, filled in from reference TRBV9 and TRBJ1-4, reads DSGVTQTPKHLITATGQRVTLRCSPRSGDLSVYWYQQSLDQGLQFLIQYYNGEERAKGNILERFSAQQFPDLHSELNLSSLELGDSALYFCASSPSRDLREKLFFGSGTQLSVL.

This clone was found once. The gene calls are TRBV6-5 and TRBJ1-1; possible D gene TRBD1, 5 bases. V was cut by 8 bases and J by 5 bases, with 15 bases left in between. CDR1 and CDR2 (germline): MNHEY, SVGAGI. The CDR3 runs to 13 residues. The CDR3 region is CASRISGQTEAFF. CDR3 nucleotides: TGTGCCAGCCGAATTTCAGGGCAAACTGAAGCTTTCTTT.

CDR3 in amino acids: CASSPRSGQVEVETQYF. CDR3 DNA sequence: TGTGCCAGCAGCCCGCGATCCGGGCAGGTGGAAGTAGAGACCCAGTACTTC. V and J are TRBV9 and TRBJ2-5, with D unclear. Trimming shortened V by 4 bases and J by 4 bases, and 23 bases separated the two germline ends. This CDR3 comprises 17 residues. Looked up from germline, CDR1 is SGDLS and CDR2 is YYNGEE.

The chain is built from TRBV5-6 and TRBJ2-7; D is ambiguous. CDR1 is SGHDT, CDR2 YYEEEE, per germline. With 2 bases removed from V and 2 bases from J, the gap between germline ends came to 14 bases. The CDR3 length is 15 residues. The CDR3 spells CASSLVDARPYEQYF. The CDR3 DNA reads TGTGCCAGCAGCTTAGTAGATGCACGACCCTACGAGCAGTACTTC.

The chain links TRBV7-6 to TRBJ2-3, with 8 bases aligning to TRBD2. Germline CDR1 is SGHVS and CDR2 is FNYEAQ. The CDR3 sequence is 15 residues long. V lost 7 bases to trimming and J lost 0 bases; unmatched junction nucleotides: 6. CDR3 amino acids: CASTWASGSTDTQYF. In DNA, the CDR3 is TGTGCCAGCACATGGGCTAGCGGGAGCACAGATACGCAGTATTTT.

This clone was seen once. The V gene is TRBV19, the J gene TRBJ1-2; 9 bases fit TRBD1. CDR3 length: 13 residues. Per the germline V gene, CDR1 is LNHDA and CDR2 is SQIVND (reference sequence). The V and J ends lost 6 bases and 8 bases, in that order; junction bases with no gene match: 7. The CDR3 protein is CASSETGGGGYTF. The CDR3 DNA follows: TGTGCCAGTAGCGAAACAGGGGGCGGGGGCTACACCTTC.

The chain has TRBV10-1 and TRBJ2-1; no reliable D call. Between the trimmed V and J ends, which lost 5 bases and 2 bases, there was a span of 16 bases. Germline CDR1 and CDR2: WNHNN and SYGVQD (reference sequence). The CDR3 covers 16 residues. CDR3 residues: CASSSDRNRAYNEQFF. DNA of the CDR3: TGCGCCAGCAGTTCGGATCGTAATCGGGCCTACAATGAGCAGTTCTTC.

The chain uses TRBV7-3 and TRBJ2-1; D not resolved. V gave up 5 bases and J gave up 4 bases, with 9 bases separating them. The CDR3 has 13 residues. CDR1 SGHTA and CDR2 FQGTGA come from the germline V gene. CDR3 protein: CASSPSAYNEQFF. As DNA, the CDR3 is TGTGCCAGCAGCCCAAGCGCATACAATGAGCAGTTCTTC.

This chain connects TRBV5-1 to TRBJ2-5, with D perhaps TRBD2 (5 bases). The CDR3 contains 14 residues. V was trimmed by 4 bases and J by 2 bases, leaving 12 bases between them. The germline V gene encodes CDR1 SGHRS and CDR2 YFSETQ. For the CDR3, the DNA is TGCGCCAGCAGCCGATATCGAGGGCAAGAGACCCAGTACTTC. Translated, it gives CASSRYRGQETQYF.

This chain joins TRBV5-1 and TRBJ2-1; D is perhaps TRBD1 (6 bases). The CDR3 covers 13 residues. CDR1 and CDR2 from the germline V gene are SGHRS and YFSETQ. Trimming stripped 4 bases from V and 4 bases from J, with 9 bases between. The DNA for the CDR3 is TGCGCCAGCAGCACGACAGGTTACAATGAGCAGTTCTTC. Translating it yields CASSTTGYNEQFF. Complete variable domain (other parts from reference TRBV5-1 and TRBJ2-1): KAGVTQTPRYLIKTRGQQVTLSCSPISGHRSVSWYQQTPGQGLQFLFEYFSETQRNKGNFPGRFSGRQFSNSRSEMNVSTLELGDSALYLCASSTTGYNEQFFGPGTRLTVL.

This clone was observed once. DNA for the CDR3: TGTGCCTGGAGTGTTTCCTCCTACGAGCAGTACTTC. Protein: CAWSVSSYEQYF. This chain connects TRBV30 to TRBJ2-7; D is undetermined. CDR3 length: 12 amino acids. V was shortened by 0 bases and J by 0 bases, with 3 bases between the two germline ends. Germline-derived CDR1 and CDR2 are GTSNPN and SVGIG (reference sequence).

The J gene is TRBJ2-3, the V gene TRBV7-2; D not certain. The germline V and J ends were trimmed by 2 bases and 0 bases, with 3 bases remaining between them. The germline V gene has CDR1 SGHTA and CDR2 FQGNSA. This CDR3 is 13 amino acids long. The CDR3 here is CASSLQSTDTQYF. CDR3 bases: TGTGCCAGCAGCTTACAGAGCACAGATACGCAGTATTTT.

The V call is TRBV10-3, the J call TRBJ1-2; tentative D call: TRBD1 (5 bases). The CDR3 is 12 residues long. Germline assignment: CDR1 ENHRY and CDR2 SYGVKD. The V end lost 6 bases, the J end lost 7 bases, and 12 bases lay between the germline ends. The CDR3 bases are TGTGCCATCAGCGCCAGGGAGGGTGGCTACACCTTC. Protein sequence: CAISAREGGYTF.

The CDR3 bases are TGTGCCAGCAGTTACAGCCCAGGGACACCAAACACTGAAGCTTTCTTT. This codes for CASSYSPGTPNTEAFF. The chain combines TRBV6-2 or TRBV6-3 with TRBJ1-1; tentative D call: TRBD1 (6 bases). Per the germline V gene, CDR1 is MNHEY and CDR2 is SVGEGT. Trimming left V 2 bases short and J 2 bases short, with 15 bases between. CDR3 length equals 16 residues.

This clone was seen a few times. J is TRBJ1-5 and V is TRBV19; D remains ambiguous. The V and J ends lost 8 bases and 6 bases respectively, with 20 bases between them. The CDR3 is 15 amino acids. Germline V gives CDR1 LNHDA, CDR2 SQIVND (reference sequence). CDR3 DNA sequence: TGTGCCAGTGGAACACCGGGCAGTCTTTCTCAGCCCCAGCATTTT. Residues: CASGTPGSLSQPQHF.

Here the CDR3 DNA reads TGTGCCAGCAGCTTCTCCGGGACAGGAGACTCTGGAAACACCATATATTTT. It yields the protein CASSFSGTGDSGNTIYF. This chain connects TRBV9 to TRBJ1-3, with TRBD1 identical over 8 bases. Trimming took 4 bases from V and 0 from J; bases not matched to a gene: 9. Germline lookup yields CDR1 SGDLS and CDR2 YYNGEE. This CDR3 contains 17 residues.

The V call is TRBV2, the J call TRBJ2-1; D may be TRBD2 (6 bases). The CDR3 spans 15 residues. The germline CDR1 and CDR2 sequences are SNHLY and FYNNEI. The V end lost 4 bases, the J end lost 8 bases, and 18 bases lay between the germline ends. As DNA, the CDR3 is TGTGCCAGCAGTGGCGTTCGGGCGGGATGGGATGAGCAGTTCTTC. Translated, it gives CASSGVRAGWDEQFF.

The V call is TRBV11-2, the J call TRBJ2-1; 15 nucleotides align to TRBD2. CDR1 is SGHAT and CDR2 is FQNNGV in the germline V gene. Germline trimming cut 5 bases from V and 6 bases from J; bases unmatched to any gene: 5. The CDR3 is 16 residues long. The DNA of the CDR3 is TGTGCCAGCAGCCTTGGACTAGCGGGAGGGTCCAATGAGCAGTTCTTC. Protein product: CASSLGLAGGSNEQFF.

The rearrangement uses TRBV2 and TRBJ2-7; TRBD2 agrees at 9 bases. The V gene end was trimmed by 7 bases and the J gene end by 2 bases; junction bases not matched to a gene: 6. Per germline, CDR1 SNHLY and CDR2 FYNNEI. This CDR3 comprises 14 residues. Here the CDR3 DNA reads TGTGCCAGCACGTGGGCTAGCGGGGCCTACGAGCAGTACTTC. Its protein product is CASTWASGAYEQYF.

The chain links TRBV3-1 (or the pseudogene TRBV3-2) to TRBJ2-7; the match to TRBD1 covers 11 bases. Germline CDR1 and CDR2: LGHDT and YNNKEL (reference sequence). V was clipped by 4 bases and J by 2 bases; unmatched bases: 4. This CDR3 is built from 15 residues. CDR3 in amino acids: CASSRGTGGPYEQYF. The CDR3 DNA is TGTGCCAGCAGCCGAGGGACAGGGGGGCCCTACGAGCAGTACTTC.

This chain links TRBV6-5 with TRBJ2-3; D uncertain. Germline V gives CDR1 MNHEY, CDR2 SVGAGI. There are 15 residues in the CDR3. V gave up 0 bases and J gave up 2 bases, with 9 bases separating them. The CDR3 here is CASSYSIEPTDTQYF. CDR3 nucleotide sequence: TGTGCCAGCAGTTACTCGATAGAGCCCACAGATACGCAGTATTTT.

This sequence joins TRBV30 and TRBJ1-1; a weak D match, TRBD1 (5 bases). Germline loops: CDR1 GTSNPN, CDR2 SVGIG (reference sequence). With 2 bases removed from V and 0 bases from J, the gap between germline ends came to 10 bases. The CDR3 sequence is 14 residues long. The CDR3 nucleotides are TGTGCCTGGAGTTCGCAGGGTATGAACACTGAAGCTTTCTTT. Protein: CAWSSQGMNTEAFF.

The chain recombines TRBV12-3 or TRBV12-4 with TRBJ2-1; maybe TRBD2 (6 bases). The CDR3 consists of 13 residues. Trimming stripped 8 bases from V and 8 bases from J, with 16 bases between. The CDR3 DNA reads TGTGCCAGCGGAGGGAGTGCTACCGATGAGCAGTTCTTC. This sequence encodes CASGGSATDEQFF.

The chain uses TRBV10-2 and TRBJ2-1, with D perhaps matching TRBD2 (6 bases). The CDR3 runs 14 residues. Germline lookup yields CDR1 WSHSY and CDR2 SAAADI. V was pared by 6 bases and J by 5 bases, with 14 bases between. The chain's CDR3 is CASSPTGRDNEQFF. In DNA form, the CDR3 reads TGCGCCAGCAGCCCAACCGGGAGAGACAATGAGCAGTTCTTC.

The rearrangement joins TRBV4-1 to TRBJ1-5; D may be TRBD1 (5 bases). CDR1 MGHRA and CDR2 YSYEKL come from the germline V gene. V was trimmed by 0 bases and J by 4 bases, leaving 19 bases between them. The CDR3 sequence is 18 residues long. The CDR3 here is CASSQDPERDFRNQPQHF. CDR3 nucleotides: TGCGCCAGCAGCCAAGATCCGGAGAGGGACTTCAGAAATCAGCCCCAGCATTTT.